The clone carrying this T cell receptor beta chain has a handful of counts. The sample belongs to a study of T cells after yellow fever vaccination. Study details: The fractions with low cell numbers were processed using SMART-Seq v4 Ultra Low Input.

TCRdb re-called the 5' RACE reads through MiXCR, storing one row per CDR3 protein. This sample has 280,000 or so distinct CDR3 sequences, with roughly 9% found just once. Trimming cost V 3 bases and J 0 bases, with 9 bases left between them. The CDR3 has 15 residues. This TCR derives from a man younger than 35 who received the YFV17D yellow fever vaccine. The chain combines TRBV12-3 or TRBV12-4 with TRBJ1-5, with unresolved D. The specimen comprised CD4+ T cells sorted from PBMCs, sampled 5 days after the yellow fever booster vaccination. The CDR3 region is CASSFGSNSNQPQHF. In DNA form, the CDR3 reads TGTGCCAGCAGTTTCGGATCTAATAGCAATCAGCCCCAGCATTTT.